This T cell receptor beta chain was recovered during a study of cytomegalovirus exposure and HLA in healthy donors. Overall study findings and caveats: High specificity and sensitivity for cytomegalovirus status were reported for the classifier.

With V trimmed by 1 base and J by 3 bases, 11 bases remained unmatched. The germline V gene has CDR1 MGHRA and CDR2 YSYEKL. The CDR3 is 18 amino acids. Primers: 60 Vbeta forward and 13 Jbeta reverse. Data came from immunoSEQ multiplex PCR; TCRdb stores just in-frame clones and leaves some out. The sample includes about 190,000 clones, around 90% of them seen just once. This clone turned up a few times. Its matching antigen is unknown. The rearrangement links TRBV4-1 to TRBJ2-1; TRBD1 aligns across 8 bases. Sequenced material: PBMCs. The clonotype originates from a boy younger than 10 in good health and CMV-seronegative. CDR3 loop: CASSQALRGQAIYNEQFF. DNA for the CDR3: TGCGCCAGCAGCCAAGCACTCCGGGGACAGGCGATCTACAATGAGCAGTTCTTC.